This TCR beta chain was documented in a study of type 1 and type 2 diabetes patients. For the study at large: CD4+ or CD8+ T cells were positively selected from PBMCs with microbeads.

Concerning this clonotype itself: Its target is not known.

The germline gives CDR1 SGHVS, CDR2 FNYEAQ. The CDR3 covers 16 residues. The V end was cut by 1 base, the J end by 0 bases, with 10 bases between. Genomic DNA was the PCR template. Multiplex PCR with 30 forward and 13 reverse primers amplified the TCR beta CDR3. TCRdb reprocessed the multiplex PCR reads via MiXCR and lists one record per CDR3 protein. The sample contains 250,000 to 300,000 distinct CDR3 sequences, approximately 45% of which appear only once. Study-level findings and limits: Some T1D-only expanded clones might appear in more T2D or control samples.

Sequences were obtained from peripheral blood mononuclear cells (PBMCs). V is TRBV7-6 and J is TRBJ2-1; the D gene could be TRBD1 or TRBD2 (5 bases each). The receptor was derived from a man younger than 35 with type 2 diabetes. This CDR3 is CASSLGPGSSYNEQFF. The CDR3 DNA sequence: TGTGCCAGCAGCTTAGGACCAGGGAGCTCCTACAATGAGCAGTTCTTC.